This TCR beta chain was captured by sequencing in a study of blood T cell repertoires in COVID-19. For the study at large: COVID-19 samples from acute and convalescent phases originated in the United States, Italy and Spain.

Recruitment covered about 25 US areas and drew participants whose ages spanned 18 to 89 years. Grouping used clinical history reported by participants in a survey and questionnaire. Under the authors' procedure: Quantification of nucleated cells was approximated via reference gene primer amplification. Repertoires were generated with immunoSEQ multiplex PCR, while TCRdb's copy carries only in-frame clones and drops some. The V and J calls and the clone size are those of that table, but D and trimming were determined from the DNA. The data contain 200,000 to 250,000 clones, 70% to 90% of them seen just once; the ten biggest clones take up around 0.8%. Trimming left V 5 bases short and J 15 bases short, with 13 bases between. This CDR3 has 11 residues. Germline CDR1 reads MDHEN; CDR2 reads SYDVKM.

The gene calls are TRBV28 and TRBJ1-4; no firm D call. The sequencing input was PBMCs or T cells enriched from blood (not recorded which). This TCR came from a man aged 45-65 years who had been exposed to COVID-19. In DNA, the CDR3 is TGTGCCAGCAGTGCGAGAGAGAATTTGTTTTTT. Translating it yields CASSARENLFF.